This T cell receptor beta chain was sequenced for a study of T-cell reconstitution after alpha-beta-depleted transplantation in children (dated by TCRdb to between 2015 and 2016). Regarding the study in general: Using TCR repertoire profiling, the study followed T-cell immune reconstitution in a quantitative way in children after TCRalphabeta/CD19-depleted allogeneic hematopoietic cell transplantation.

The sample holds a few counts of this clonotype. Its antigen remains unidentified. No much larger clone is present one base from it, and per-base qualities are unavailable. Study-wide findings and limitations: Apparently early alphabetaT-cell count recovery about two months after transplant reportedly relied on only several hundred rapidly expanded clones derived from non-depleted graft cells. Hyperexpanded clone frequencies declined over subsequent months; after one year, T-cell counts and TCRbeta diversity were mostly attributed to newly produced T cells. In some patients, high TCRbeta diversity at day 60 was attributed to recipient T cells and intrathymic progenitors that had survived conditioning.

The treatment or condition label here, explained by the study, means: allogeneic hematopoietic cell transplantation with graft depleted of TCRalphabeta T cells and CD19 B cells. The children who served as transplant recipients had been given grafts of TCRalphabeta/CD19-depleted allogeneic hematopoietic cells. Library construction relied on PCR. The sequencer listed for this sample is Illumina HiSeq 2500. Molecular barcoding was employed in the preparation of TCR libraries, with unique molecular identifiers being used to normalize TCRbeta repertoire quantification. TCRdb took the public reads, trimmed them with fastp at Q25, ran MiXCR for clone calling and kept in-frame beta chains. Entries are consolidated by CDR3 protein sequence, retaining the most common genes and DNA. This sample gives about 300,000 distinct CDR3 sequences in total; roughly a tenth of them show up just once. The ten largest clones represent around 7.5% of the sample.

Here the sequenced sample was PBMCs, taken before TCRalphabeta/CD19-depleted stem cell transplant. The TCR comes from a boy under two years old with acute myeloid leukemia, due to receive a stem cell transplant.

CDR3 region: CSARDVGYSNQPQHF. The DNA sequence is TGCAGTGCTAGAGACGTAGGGTATAGCAATCAGCCCCAGCATTTT. The chain links TRBV20-1 with TRBJ1-5, with the D gene too uncertain to name. From its cysteine to its phenylalanine, the CDR3 spans 15 amino acids. Only CDR3 DNA remains: 45 bases, in frame from the first base. From a lookup of the germline V gene (reference sequence), CDR1 and CDR2 are DFQATT and SNEGSKA. Trimming removed 0 bases from V and 0 bases from J, leaving 9 bases between the germline ends.